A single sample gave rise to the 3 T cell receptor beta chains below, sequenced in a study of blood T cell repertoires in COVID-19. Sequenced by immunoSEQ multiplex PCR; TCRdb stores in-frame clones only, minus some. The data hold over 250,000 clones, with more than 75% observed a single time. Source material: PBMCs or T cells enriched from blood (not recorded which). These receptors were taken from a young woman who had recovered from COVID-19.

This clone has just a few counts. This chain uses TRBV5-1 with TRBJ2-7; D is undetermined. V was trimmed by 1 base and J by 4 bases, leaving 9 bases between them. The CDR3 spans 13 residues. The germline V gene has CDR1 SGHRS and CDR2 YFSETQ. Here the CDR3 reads CASSLTPGYEQYF. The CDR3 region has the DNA TGCGCCAGCAGCTTGACCCCAGGTTACGAGCAGTACTTC.

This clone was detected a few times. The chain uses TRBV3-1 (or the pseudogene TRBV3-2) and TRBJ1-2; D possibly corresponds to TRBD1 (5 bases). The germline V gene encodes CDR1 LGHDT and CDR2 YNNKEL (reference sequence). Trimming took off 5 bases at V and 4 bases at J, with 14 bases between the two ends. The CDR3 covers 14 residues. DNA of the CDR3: TGTGCCAGCAGCTGGGGGGATGCCGTCTATGGCTACACCTTC. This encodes CASSWGDAVYGYTF.

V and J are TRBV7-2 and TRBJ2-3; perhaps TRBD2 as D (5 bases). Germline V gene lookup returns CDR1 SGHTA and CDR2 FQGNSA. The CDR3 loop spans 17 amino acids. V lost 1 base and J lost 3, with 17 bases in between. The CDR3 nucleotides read TGTGCCAGCAGCTTAGGTCTGGCCGGGAATCCGACAGATACGCAGTATTTT. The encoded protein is CASSLGLAGNPTDTQYF. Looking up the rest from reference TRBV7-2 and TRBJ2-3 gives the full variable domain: GAGVSQSPSNKVTEKGKDVELRCDPISGHTALYWYRQSLGQGLEFLIYFQGNSAPDKSGLPSDRFSAERTGGSVSTLTIQRTQQEDSAVYLCASSLGLAGNPTDTQYFGPGTRLTVL.